This T cell receptor (beta chain) was sequenced during a study of shared clonotypes between healthy human individuals (dated by TCRdb to about 2020). Study-wide context: A couple of women and three men aged 18 to 49 years were included in the cohort. For each donor, CD4 naive and CD4 memory were each run on three plates, CD8 naive on two plates, and CD8 memory on one plate. To estimate repertoire size and how much clonotypes are shared between individuals, the study performed deep sequencing of blood TCR repertoires from a few healthy adults. Libraries were prepared and TCR repertoires were sequenced by different laboratories using diverse techniques, in order to increase sequencing depth and limit assay-specific biases. Per donor, leukapheresis produced somewhere between about 0.94 and 9.5 billion PBMCs. Paper-wide results and their limitations: Estimated clonotype richness was generally larger for naive than for memory subsets. Higher generation probabilities were observed for clonotypes shared by all four sorted-subset donors than for non-shared clonotypes. Sampling was restricted to blood, and TCR repertoires in tissue are likely to differ from TCR repertoires in blood. Approximately 5% of naive CD4, around 3.5% of naive CD8, 2.3% of memory CD4, and about 0.4% of memory CD8 clonotypes were shared across several donors. Incomplete sequencing was indicated by rarefaction of sorted-subset datasets, despite the large sequencing depth. Based on pairwise subsampling, the degree of clonotype sharing among donors was expected to be affected by sequencing depth. The genetic and exposure-history diversity represented was limited by the small number of donors.

Turning to this clone: The target of this receptor is not known. No per-base quality is available; no much larger clone lies one base away.

CD8 naive samples consisted of CD45RO-negative cells that were positively selected for CCR7, yielding a CD45RA+CCR7+ population without TemRA cells. Healthy HIV-negative adults with no recently reported acute infections or vaccinations were included as donors. All donors were Caucasian adults living in Nashville, Tennessee, USA. After blood collection by leukapheresis, PBMCs were isolated using Ficoll-Histopaque density gradient centrifugation and then cryopreserved in the vapor phase of liquid nitrogen. Purity and quantity of every magnetically sorted T cell population were checked by analytical flow cytometry. Each sorted fraction had its genomic DNA isolated and then quantified by UV absorbance on a Nanodrop 2000c. Using the deep immunoSEQ assay, multiplex PCR amplified TCR CDR3 regions from genomic DNA. Genomic DNA extracted from each cell subset was distributed evenly over all wells of several immunoSEQ 96-well plates, and each plate served as one replicate. For sorted subsets, each replicate PCR was loaded with around 220 ng genomic DNA, equivalent to 32,000 or so T cell genomes. Purified libraries were measured with a Qubit 3.0 fluorometer, size-checked on a Bioanalyzer 2100, and measured again with the KAPA Library Quantification kit. Every immunoSEQ 96-well plate was sequenced on a separate single-read 150-cycle Illumina NextSeq 550 flow cell. Concerning the study's data processing: Because the immunoSEQ output held only junctional sequences and lacked quality scores, the filtering could not match the filtering applied to full-length reads. Sequences were annotated with PyIR, a Python wrapper for IgBLAST v1.9, and V/J genes and CDR3 were assigned using IMGT germline references. Reads with weak V/J assignments (E-value above 1e-6), missing CDR3, stop codons, out-of-frame junctions, or ambiguous translated residues were removed. V3J clonotypes were defined as sequences sharing the same inferred V gene, J gene, and CDR3 amino acid sequence. Percentage overlap between repertoires was calculated by dividing the number of shared unique clonotypes by the size of the smaller repertoire. Three approaches were used to assess repertoire richness: RTK rarefaction, the Chao1 estimator, and Recon v2.1 estimates of unobserved clonotypes. Generation probabilities for all TCRbeta clonotypes obtained by the gDNA method from several donors were computed using OLGA. Drawn from immuneACCESS, this table holds only the in-frame rearrangements with V and J called that TCRdb kept. Clones are partly lost; checked studies trace under half to an unresolved V gene and leave the rest unexplained. V and J calls and clone size come straight from that table; D and trimming were deduced from the DNA. The sample data list around 550,000 clones, and around 95% of these were observed just once. About 0.11% of the sample belongs to the ten largest clones.

The CDR3 contains 16 residues, cysteine and phenylalanine counted. This entry keeps only the CDR3 DNA: 48 bases, framed from base 1. V loses 6 bases at its end and J loses 6 bases; junction bases beyond the gene matches: 14. CDR1 MNHEY and CDR2 SMNVEV were looked up in the germline V gene (reference sequence). This TCR was sampled from a woman aged 25 to 39 in good health. The sample was naive CD8+ T cells sorted from blood. The cell subset or site label for this specimen denotes: CD45RA+CCR7+. This chain joins TRBV27 to TRBJ1-2; the central 9 bases match TRBD1. CDR3 protein: CASREQGAPGGHGYTF. In nucleotides, the sequence is TGTGCCAGCAGGGAACAGGGGGCGCCCGGGGGCCATGGCTACACCTTC.